The 4 T cell receptor beta chains in this list originate from one sample, sequenced in a study of blood T cell repertoires in COVID-19. The data were produced by immunoSEQ multiplex PCR, yet TCRdb's version contains in-frame clones alone and is incomplete. This table holds approximately 63,000 clones, 80% to 90% found once. The sequenced sample consisted of peripheral blood. The source of these receptors is a woman between 55 and 75 years old with COVID-19, enrolled during active disease.

V usage is TRBV6-6 and J usage is TRBJ1-2; no reliable D call. Per germline, CDR1 MNHNY and CDR2 SVGAGI (reference sequence). Trimming stripped 7 bases from V and 3 bases from J, with 15 bases between. CDR3 length: 14 residues. The CDR3 loop is CASTETSRYYGYTF. DNA of the CDR3: TGTGCCAGCACCGAAACGTCGAGGTACTATGGCTACACCTTC.

The V and J genes are TRBV10-3 and TRBJ2-7; D is perhaps TRBD1 (5 bases). Trimming removed 6 bases at V and 2 bases at J, with 5 bases between. CDR3 length: 11 amino acids. Per germline, CDR1 ENHRY and CDR2 SYGVKD. The CDR3, as DNA: TGTGCCATCAGGGACACCTACGAGCAGTACTTC. Amino acids: CAIRDTYEQYF.

The genes are TRBV24-1 and TRBJ1-6; D is ambiguous. Germline V lookup: CDR1 KGHDR, CDR2 SFDVKD. Deletions cut 2 bases from V and 12 bases from J, with 10 bases between. This CDR3 has 13 amino acids. This chain's CDR3 is CATSDSRFLPLHF. Written as DNA, the CDR3 is TGTGCCACCAGTGATTCTCGGTTCCTACCCCTCCACTTT.

This CDR3 reads CASSHNKKQGPGELFF. The CDR3 bases are TGTGCCAGCAGCCACAACAAGAAACAGGGTCCCGGGGAGCTGTTTTTT. The chain is built from TRBV7-3 and TRBJ2-2; D might be TRBD1 (6 bases). Germline V lookup: CDR1 SGHTA, CDR2 FQGTGA. This CDR3 contains 16 residues. The V and J ends lost 5 bases and 6 bases respectively, with 19 bases between them.